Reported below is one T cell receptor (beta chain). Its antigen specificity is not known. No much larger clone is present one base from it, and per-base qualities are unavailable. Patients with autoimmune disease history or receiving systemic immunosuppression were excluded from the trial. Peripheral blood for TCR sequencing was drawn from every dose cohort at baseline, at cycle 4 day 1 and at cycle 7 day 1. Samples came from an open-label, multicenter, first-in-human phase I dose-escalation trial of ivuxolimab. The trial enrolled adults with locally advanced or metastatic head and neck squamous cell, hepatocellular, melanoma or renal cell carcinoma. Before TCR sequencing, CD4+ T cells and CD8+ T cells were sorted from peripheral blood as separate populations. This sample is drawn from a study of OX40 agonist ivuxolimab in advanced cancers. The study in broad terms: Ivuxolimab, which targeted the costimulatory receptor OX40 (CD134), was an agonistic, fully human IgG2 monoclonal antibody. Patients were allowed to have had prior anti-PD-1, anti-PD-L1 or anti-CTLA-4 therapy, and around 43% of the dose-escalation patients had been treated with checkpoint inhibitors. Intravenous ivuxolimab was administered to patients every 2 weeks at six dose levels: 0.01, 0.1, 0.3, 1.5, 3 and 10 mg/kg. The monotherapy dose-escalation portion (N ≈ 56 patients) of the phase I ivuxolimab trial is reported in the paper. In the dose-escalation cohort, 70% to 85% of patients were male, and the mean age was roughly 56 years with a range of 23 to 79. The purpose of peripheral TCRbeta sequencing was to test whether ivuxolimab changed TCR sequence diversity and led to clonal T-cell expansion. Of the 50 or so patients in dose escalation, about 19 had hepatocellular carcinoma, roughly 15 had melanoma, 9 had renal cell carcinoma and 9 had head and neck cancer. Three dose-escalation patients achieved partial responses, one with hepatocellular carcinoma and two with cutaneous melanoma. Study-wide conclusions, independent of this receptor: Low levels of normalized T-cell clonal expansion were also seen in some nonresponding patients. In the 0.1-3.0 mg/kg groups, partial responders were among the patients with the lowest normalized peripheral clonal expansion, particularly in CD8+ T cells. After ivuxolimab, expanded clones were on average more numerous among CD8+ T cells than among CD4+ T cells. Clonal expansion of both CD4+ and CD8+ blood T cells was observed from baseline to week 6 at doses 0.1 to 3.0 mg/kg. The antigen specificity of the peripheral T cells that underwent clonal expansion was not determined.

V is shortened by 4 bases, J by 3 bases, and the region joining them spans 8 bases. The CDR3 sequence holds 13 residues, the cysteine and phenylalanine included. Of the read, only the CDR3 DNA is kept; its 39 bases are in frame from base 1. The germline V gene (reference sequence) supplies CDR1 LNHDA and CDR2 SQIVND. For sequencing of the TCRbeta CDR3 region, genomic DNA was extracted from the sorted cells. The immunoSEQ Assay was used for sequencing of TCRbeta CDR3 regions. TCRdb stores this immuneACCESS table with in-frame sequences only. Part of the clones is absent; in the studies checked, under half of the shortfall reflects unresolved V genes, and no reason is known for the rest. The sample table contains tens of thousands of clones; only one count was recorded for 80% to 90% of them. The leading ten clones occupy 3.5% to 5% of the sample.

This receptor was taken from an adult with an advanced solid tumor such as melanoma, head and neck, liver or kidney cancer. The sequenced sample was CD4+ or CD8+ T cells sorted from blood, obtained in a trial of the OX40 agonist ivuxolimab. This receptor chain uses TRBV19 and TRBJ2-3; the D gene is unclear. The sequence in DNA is TGTGCCAGTAGTAATCGACCGACAGATACGCAGTATTTT. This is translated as CASSNRPTDTQYF.